These 26 T cell receptor beta chains came from one sample sequenced in a study of beta chain features in type 1 diabetes. The study reverse transcribed the entire isolated RNA, so it sequenced expressed TCRB transcripts. Produced via immunoSEQ multiplex PCR; TCRdb's table is partial and in-frame only. The table lists under 200,000 clones, approximately 8.4% of them singletons. The specimen sequenced was central memory CD4+ T cells from blood. These receptor sequences come from a woman younger than 35 in good health.

This clone was observed many times. The chain is built from TRBV18 and TRBJ2-6, with no clear D. The CDR3 has 17 amino acids. The germline CDR1 and CDR2 sequences are KGHSH and LQKENI. V lost 2 bases, J lost 0 bases, and 11 bases lay in between. CDR3: CASSPYPSLSGANVLTF. The CDR3 region has the DNA TGTGCCAGCTCACCATATCCCTCCCTCTCTGGGGCCAACGTCCTGACTTTC.

V and J are TRBV10-3 and TRBJ2-2; 7 bases line up with TRBD1. CDR1 ENHRY and CDR2 SYGVKD come from the germline V gene. J was trimmed by 4 bases and V by 5 bases; bases with no gene match: 7. CDR3 size: 15 residues. CDR3 protein: CAISKQGKGTGELFF. Here the CDR3 DNA reads TGTGCCATCAGTAAACAGGGGAAAGGCACCGGGGAGCTGTTTTTT.

This clone was counted between two and nine times. The J gene is TRBJ1-1, the V gene TRBV12-5, with 8 bases matching TRBD1. This CDR3 region has 15 residues. J was trimmed by 0 bases and V by 6 bases; bases with no gene match: 6. Germline CDR1 and CDR2: LGHNT and FRNRAP. CDR3 coding DNA: TGTGCTAGTGGACCCGGACAGGGAATGAACACTGAAGCTTTCTTT. This translates into CASGPGQGMNTEAFF. Full variable domain (missing parts from reference TRBV12-5 and TRBJ1-1): DARVTQTPRHKVTEMGQEVTMRCQPILGHNTVFWYRQTMMQGLELLAYFRNRAPLDDSGMPKDRFSAEMPDATLATLKIQPSEPRDSAVYFCASGPGQGMNTEAFFGQGTRLTVV.

In this sample, this clone turned up a few times. This chain uses TRBV14 with TRBJ1-5; D unclear. CDR1 is SGHDN and CDR2 is FVKESK in the germline V gene. V gave up 4 bases and J gave up 0 bases, with 4 bases separating them. The CDR3 extends over 13 amino acids. The DNA for the CDR3 is TGTGCCAGCAGCCGCGATAGCAATCAGCCCCAGCATTTT. Translation: CASSRDSNQPQHF.

The chain joins TRBV5-1 to TRBJ1-4; D unresolved. This CDR3 contains 15 residues. Germline V CDR1 and CDR2: SGHRS, YFSETQ. V was cut by 6 bases and J by 0 bases, with 12 bases left in between. The CDR3, as DNA: TGCGCCAGCACCGTGACTCCAACAACTAATGAAAAACTGTTTTTT. The encoded protein is CASTVTPTTNEKLFF. The variable domain in full, completed from reference TRBV5-1 and TRBJ1-4, reads KAGVTQTPRYLIKTRGQQVTLSCSPISGHRSVSWYQQTPGQGLQFLFEYFSETQRNKGNFPGRFSGRQFSNSRSEMNVSTLELGDSALYLCASTVTPTTNEKLFFGSGTQLSVL.

This clone was found a few times. The chain carries TRBV5-6 and TRBJ2-7, with TRBD2 as a possible D gene (6 bases). The germline V gene encodes CDR1 SGHDT and CDR2 YYEEEE. V shed 3 bases and J shed 6 bases, with 10 bases lying between them. This CDR3 comprises 12 residues. The DNA of the CDR3 is TGTGCCAGCAGCTGGGCGGGGCGCGAGCAGTACTTC. It encodes CASSWAGREQYF.

There are a few counts of this clone. This sequence joins TRBV4-1 and TRBJ1-6; D is unresolved. V lost 2 bases to trimming and J lost 8 bases, with 10 bases between them. Per the germline V gene, CDR1 is MGHRA and CDR2 is YSYEKL. The CDR3 spans 14 residues. CDR3 sequence: CASSQLRYDSPLHF. The CDR3 region has the DNA TGCGCCAGCAGCCAACTCCGGTACGATTCACCCCTCCACTTT.

This clone was detected only a few times. The chain joins TRBV9 to TRBJ2-5; D ambiguous. Germline V gene lookup returns CDR1 SGDLS and CDR2 YYNGEE. V lost 4 bases, J lost 3 bases, and 13 bases lay in between. The CDR3 covers 14 residues. CDR3 region: CASSPLSREETQYF. In DNA form, the CDR3 reads TGTGCCAGCAGCCCTCTCTCCCGGGAAGAGACCCAGTACTTC.

The chain is built from TRBV9 and TRBJ2-3; D not certain. CDR1 and CDR2 (germline): SGDLS, YYNGEE. With 4 bases removed from V and 0 bases from J, the gap between germline ends came to 3 bases. The CDR3 covers 12 residues. CDR3 in amino acids: CASSPSTDTQYF. The CDR3 bases are TGTGCCAGCAGCCCAAGCACAGATACGCAGTATTTT.

This chain joins TRBV5-1 and TRBJ2-2, with D perhaps TRBD2 (6 bases). V was cut by 0 bases and J by 1 base, with 7 bases left in between. The germline gives CDR1 SGHRS, CDR2 YFSETQ. The CDR3 length is 15 residues. The CDR3, as DNA: TGCGCCAGCAGCTTGGTGGGACTGAACACCGGGGAGCTGTTTTTT. Translation gives CASSLVGLNTGELFF. The complete variable domain, with remaining parts taken from reference TRBV5-1 and TRBJ2-2, reads KAGVTQTPRYLIKTRGQQVTLSCSPISGHRSVSWYQQTPGQGLQFLFEYFSETQRNKGNFPGRFSGRQFSNSRSEMNVSTLELGDSALYLCASSLVGLNTGELFFGEGSRLTVL.

This clone has just a few counts. The chain employs TRBV2 and TRBJ1-1; D is perhaps TRBD1 (5 bases). The CDR3 extends over 14 amino acids. Germline V gene lookup returns CDR1 SNHLY and CDR2 FYNNEI. V was cut by 3 bases and J by 2 bases, with 10 bases left in between. Here the CDR3 reads CASSDPTENTEAFF. CDR3 coding DNA: TGTGCCAGCAGTGACCCGACAGAAAACACTGAAGCTTTCTTT.

The CDR3 sequence: CASGLQGAPQETQYF. CDR3 sequence (DNA): TGTGCCAGCGGGTTACAGGGGGCCCCGCAAGAGACCCAGTACTTC. J is TRBJ2-5 and V is TRBV6-5; 9 bases are a match to TRBD1. Trimming at V came to 8 bases and at J to 2 bases, leaving 9 bases not matched to a gene. The CDR3 sequence is 15 residues long. The germline gives CDR1 MNHEY, CDR2 SVGAGI.

This clone was detected a few times. This CDR3 reads CASSPSRSVGYEKLFF. In nucleotides, the CDR3 is TGCGCCAGCAGCCCCTCCCGCAGCGTCGGATATGAAAAACTGTTTTTT. The V gene is TRBV4-3, the J gene TRBJ1-4; D not certain. Trimming removed 4 bases at V and 6 bases at J, with 18 bases between. The CDR3 has 16 residues. Germline V gene data show CDR1 as LGHNA and CDR2 as YSLEER.

There are a few counts of this clone. The chain joins TRBV2 to TRBJ2-5; D possibly corresponds to TRBD2 (6 bases). V was trimmed by 4 bases and J by 5 bases, leaving 20 bases between them. Germline V gene lookup returns CDR1 SNHLY and CDR2 FYNNEI. This CDR3 comprises 16 residues. The CDR3 nucleotides read TGTGCCAGCAGTGGGGGGAGTAACAGGCTAGCGGAGACCCAGTACTTC. Residues: CASSGGSNRLAETQYF.

The chain combines TRBV5-1 with TRBJ2-3, with a weak D call TRBD2 (5 bases). This CDR3 comprises 15 residues. Germline V lookup: CDR1 SGHRS, CDR2 YFSETQ. With 0 bases removed from V and 2 bases from J, the gap between germline ends came to 10 bases. DNA of the CDR3: TGCGCCAGCAGCTTGGGTCGAGGGAACACAGATACGCAGTATTTT. This sequence encodes CASSLGRGNTDTQYF.

The chain is built from TRBV10-3 and TRBJ2-3; D possibly corresponds to TRBD1 (6 bases). Germline V gene data show CDR1 as ENHRY and CDR2 as SYGVKD. The CDR3 totals 15 residues. The V end lost 7 bases, the J end lost 0 bases, and 14 bases lay between the germline ends. In DNA form, the CDR3 reads TGTGCCATCAAGGACAGAACCTCTAGCACAGATACGCAGTATTTT. Encoded protein: CAIKDRTSSTDTQYF.

This clone has a handful of counts. The gene calls are TRBV29-1 and TRBJ2-6; D gene uncertain. Germline V gene sequence: CDR1 SQVTM, CDR2 ANQGSEA. The CDR3 is 15 amino acids. V lost 4 bases and J lost 3, with 13 bases in between. CDR3 sequence reads: CSVAGWFSGANVLTF. Here the CDR3 DNA reads TGCAGCGTTGCAGGTTGGTTTAGTGGGGCCAACGTCCTGACTTTC.

This rearrangement joins TRBV5-1 to TRBJ2-7; 16 nucleotides agree with TRBD2. The CDR3 consists of 16 residues. After removal of 4 bases from V and 5 bases from J, the junction contained 6 bases not matched to a gene. Germline-derived CDR1 and CDR2 are SGHRS and YFSETQ. CDR3 protein: CASSMGLAGGLNEQYF. The CDR3 nucleotides are TGCGCCAGCAGCATGGGACTAGCGGGGGGGCTGAACGAGCAGTACTTC.

The rearrangement links TRBV4-1 to TRBJ1-2; D gene ambiguous. Germline CDR1 and CDR2: MGHRA and YSYEKL. The CDR3 is 13 amino acids. V shed 5 bases and J shed 10 bases, with 17 bases lying between them. The CDR3: CASSGSMRLSYTF. The DNA for the CDR3 is TGCGCCAGCAGCGGTTCTATGCGGCTCTCCTACACCTTC.

This clone was seen a handful of times. The chain employs TRBV30 and TRBJ2-1; the match to TRBD2 covers 8 bases. Looked up from germline, CDR1 is GTSNPN and CDR2 is SVGIG (reference sequence). The junction had 15 bases not matched to a gene; V was cut back by 1 base and J by 7 bases. This CDR3 is built from 17 residues. Here the CDR3 reads CAWSGGAGSGRGNEQFF. In DNA, the CDR3 is TGTGCCTGGAGTGGAGGCGCTGGGAGCGGGAGAGGGAATGAGCAGTTCTTC.

The V call is TRBV5-1, the J call TRBJ2-7; 8 bases align to TRBD1. Looked up from germline, CDR1 is SGHRS and CDR2 is YFSETQ. The CDR3 is 14 residues long. The junction had 4 bases not matched to a gene; V was cut back by 3 bases and J by 2 bases. CDR3 sequence: CASSSGQGAYEQYF. The CDR3, as DNA: TGCGCCAGCAGCTCCGGACAGGGAGCCTACGAGCAGTACTTC.

This chain connects TRBV18 to TRBJ2-7, with a possible D match to TRBD1 (6 bases). The germline CDR1 and CDR2 sequences are KGHSH and LQKENI. The CDR3 is 12 residues long. The CDR3 region has the DNA TGTGCTACATCGACAGGAGGATACGAGCAGTACTTC. This encodes CATSTGGYEQYF.

This clone was seen a few times. This chain links TRBV6-1 with TRBJ1-2; D might be TRBD1 (6 bases). Germline CDR1 is MNHNS and CDR2 is SASEGT. The CDR3 runs to 14 residues. V dropped 6 bases and J dropped 3 bases, with 14 bases sitting between them. The CDR3, as DNA: TGTGCCAGCAGAAAACAGGGTTCAGACTATGGCTACACCTTC. This translates into CASRKQGSDYGYTF.

The V gene is TRBV25-1, the J gene TRBJ2-7; unclear D gene. V was trimmed by 6 bases and J by 2 bases, leaving 17 bases between them. This CDR3 is 15 amino acids long. CDR1 and CDR2 (germline): MGHDK, SYGVNS. CDR3 sequence: CASSFGGARAYEQYF. CDR3 DNA sequence: TGTGCCAGCAGCTTCGGTGGAGCTAGAGCCTACGAGCAGTACTTC.

The rearrangement links TRBV5-1 to TRBJ1-2; 8 nucleotides line up with TRBD1. V lost 2 bases, J lost 8 bases, and 2 bases stayed unmatched. In germline, CDR1 is SGHRS, CDR2 YFSETQ. The CDR3 consists of 12 residues. The CDR3 region is CASSFGTGGYTF. In nucleotides, the CDR3 is TGCGCCAGCAGCTTCGGGACAGGAGGCTACACCTTC.

The chain's CDR3 is CASSQDGTSGYNEQFF. The CDR3 DNA follows: TGTGCCAGCAGCCAAGACGGGACTAGCGGATACAATGAGCAGTTCTTC. This sequence joins TRBV14 and TRBJ2-1; 11 bases match TRBD2. The CDR3 contains 16 residues. With V trimmed by 0 bases and J by 4 bases, 2 bases remained unmatched. Germline V gene sequence: CDR1 SGHDN, CDR2 FVKESK.